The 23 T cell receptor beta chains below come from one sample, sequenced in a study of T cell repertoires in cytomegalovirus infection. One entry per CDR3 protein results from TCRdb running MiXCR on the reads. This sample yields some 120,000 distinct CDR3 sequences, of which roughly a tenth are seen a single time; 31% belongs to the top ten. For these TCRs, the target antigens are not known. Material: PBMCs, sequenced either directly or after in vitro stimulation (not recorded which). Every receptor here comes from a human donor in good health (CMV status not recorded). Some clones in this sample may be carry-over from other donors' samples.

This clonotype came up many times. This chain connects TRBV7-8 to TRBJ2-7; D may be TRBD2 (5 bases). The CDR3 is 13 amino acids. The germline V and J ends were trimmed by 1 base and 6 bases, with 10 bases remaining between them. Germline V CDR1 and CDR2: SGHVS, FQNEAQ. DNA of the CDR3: TGTGCCAGCAGCTTAGGGATCGGAGGCGAGCAGTACGTC. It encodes CASSLGIGGEQYV.

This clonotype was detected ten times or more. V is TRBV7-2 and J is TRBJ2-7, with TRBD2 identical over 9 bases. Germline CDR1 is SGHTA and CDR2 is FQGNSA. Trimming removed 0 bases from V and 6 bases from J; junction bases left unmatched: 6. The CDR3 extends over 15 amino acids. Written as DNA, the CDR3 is TGTGCCAGCAGCTTAGCAATAGCGGGAGAGGTCGAGCAGTACTTC. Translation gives CASSLAIAGEVEQYF.

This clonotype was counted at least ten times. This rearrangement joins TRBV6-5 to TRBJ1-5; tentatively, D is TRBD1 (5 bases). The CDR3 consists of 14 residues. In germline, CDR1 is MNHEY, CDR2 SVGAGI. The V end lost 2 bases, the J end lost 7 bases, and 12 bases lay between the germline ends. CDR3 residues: CASSYAGGGQPQHF. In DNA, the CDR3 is TGTGCCAGCAGTTACGCGGGTGGGGGACAGCCCCAGCATTTT.

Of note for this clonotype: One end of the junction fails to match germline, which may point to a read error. This CDR3 reads CASSWQGIRRAF. DNA of the CDR3: TGTGCCAGCAGTTGGCAGGGGATCCGCCGAGCCTTC. V is TRBV28 and J is TRBJ1-2, with a possible D match to TRBD1 (6 bases). The germline V gene has CDR1 MDHEN and CDR2 SYDVKM. This CDR3 region has 12 residues.

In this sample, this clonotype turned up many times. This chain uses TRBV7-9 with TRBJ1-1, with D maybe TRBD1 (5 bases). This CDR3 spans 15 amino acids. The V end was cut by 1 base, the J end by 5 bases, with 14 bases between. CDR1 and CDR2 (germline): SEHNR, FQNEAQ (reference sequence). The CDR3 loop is CASSLVGAWGTEAFF. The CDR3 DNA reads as TGTGCCAGCAGCTTAGTCGGCGCCTGGGGGACTGAAGCTTTCTTT.

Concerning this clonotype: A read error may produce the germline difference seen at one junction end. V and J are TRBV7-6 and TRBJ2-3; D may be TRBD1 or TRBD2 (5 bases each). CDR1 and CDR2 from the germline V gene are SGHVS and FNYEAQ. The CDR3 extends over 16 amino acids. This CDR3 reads CPSRSSGLSGTDTQYF. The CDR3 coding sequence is TGTCCCAGCCGCTCCTCGGGGCTGTCAGGCACAGACACTCAGTATTTT.

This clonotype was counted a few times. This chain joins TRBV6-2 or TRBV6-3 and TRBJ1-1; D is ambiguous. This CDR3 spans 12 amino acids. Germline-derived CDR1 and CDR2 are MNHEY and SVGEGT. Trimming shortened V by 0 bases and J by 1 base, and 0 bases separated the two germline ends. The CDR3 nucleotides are TGTGCCAGCAGTTACTCGAACACTGAAGCTTTCTTT. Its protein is CASSYSNTEAFF.

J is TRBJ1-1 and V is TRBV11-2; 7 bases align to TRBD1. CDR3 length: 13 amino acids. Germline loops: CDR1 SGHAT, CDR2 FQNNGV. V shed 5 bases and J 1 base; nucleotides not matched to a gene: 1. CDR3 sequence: CASSHRGNTEAFF. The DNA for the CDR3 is TGTGCCAGCAGCCACAGGGGGAACACTGAAGCTTTCTTT.

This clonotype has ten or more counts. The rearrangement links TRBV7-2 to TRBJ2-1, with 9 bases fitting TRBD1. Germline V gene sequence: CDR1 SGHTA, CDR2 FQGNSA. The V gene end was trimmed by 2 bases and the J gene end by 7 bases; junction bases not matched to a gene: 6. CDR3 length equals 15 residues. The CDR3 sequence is CASSLRGQGRNEQFF. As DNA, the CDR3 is TGTGCCAGCAGCTTACGGGGACAGGGACGGAATGAGCAGTTCTTC.

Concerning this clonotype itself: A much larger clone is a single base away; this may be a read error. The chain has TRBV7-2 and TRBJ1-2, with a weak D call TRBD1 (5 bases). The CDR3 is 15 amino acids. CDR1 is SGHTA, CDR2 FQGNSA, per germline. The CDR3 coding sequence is TGTGTCAGCAGCCGACCAGGCAGGGAAGACTATGGCTACACCTTC. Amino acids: CVSSRPGREDYGYTF.

CDR3: CSVREGLVHTDTQYF. For the CDR3, the DNA is TGCAGCGTCCGAGAAGGCCTAGTGCACACAGATACGCAGTATTTT. The V gene is TRBV29-1, the J gene TRBJ2-3; D gene uncertain. The CDR3 loop spans 15 amino acids. Trimming took 6 bases from V and 2 from J, leaving 18 bases between them. Germline V gene data show CDR1 as SQVTM and CDR2 as ANQGSEA.

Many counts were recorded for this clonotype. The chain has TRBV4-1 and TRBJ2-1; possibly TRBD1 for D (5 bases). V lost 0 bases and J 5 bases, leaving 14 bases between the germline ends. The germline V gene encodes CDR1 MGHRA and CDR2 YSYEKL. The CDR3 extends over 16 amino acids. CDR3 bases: TGCGCCAGCAGCCAAGATTCGACAGTCGTACACAATGAGCAGTTCTTC. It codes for CASSQDSTVVHNEQFF.

The DNA of the CDR3 is TGTGCCAGCAGTGGACAGCAAGGGCAGCCCCAGCATTTT. This encodes CASSGQQGQPQHF. The chain links TRBV2 to TRBJ1-5; TRBD1 is a possible D gene (5 bases). This CDR3 region has 13 residues. From germline, CDR1 is SNHLY and CDR2 FYNNEI. Trimming removed 4 bases from V and 7 bases from J, with 11 bases in between. Filled out from reference TRBV2 and TRBJ1-5, the complete variable domain reads EPEVTQTPSHQVTQMGQEVILRCVPISNHLYFYWYRQILGQKVEFLVSFYNNEISEKSEIFDDQFSVERPDGSNFTLKIRSTKLEDSAMYFCASSGQQGQPQHFGDGTRLSIL.

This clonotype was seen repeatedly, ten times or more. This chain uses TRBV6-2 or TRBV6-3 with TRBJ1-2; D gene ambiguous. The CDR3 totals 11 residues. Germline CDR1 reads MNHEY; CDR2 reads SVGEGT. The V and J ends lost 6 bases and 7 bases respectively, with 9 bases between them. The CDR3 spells CASRLSSGYTF. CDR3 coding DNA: TGTGCCAGCAGGCTTTCGTCTGGCTACACCTTC.

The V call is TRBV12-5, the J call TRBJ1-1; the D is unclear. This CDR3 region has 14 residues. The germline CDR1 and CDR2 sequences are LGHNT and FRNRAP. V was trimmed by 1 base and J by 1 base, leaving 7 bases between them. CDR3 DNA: TGTGCTAGTGGTTTGGGGCCAGAGAACACTGAAGCTTTCTTT. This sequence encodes CASGLGPENTEAFF.

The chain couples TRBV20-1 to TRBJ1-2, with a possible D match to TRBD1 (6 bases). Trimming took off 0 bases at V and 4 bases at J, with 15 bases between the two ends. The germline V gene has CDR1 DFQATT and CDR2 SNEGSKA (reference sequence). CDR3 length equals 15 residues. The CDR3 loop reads CSARDRGAESYGYTF. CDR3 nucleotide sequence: TGCAGTGCTAGAGACCGGGGGGCGGAAAGCTATGGCTACACCTTC.

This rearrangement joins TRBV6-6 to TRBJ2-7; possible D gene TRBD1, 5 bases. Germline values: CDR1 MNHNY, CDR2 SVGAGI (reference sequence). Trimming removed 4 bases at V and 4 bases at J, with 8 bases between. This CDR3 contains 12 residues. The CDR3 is CASSFRDYEQYV. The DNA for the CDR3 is TGTGCCAGCAGTTTCAGGGATTACGAGCAGTACGTC.

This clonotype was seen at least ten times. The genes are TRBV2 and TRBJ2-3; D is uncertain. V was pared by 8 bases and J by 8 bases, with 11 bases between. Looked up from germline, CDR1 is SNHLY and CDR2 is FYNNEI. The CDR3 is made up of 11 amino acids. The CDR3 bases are TGTGCCAGCCAGAGAGACGCTACGCAGTATTTT. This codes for CASQRDATQYF.

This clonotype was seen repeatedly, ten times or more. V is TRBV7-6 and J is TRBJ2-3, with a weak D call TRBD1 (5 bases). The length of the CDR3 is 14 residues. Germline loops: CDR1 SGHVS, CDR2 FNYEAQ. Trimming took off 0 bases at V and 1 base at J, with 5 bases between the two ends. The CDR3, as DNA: TGTGCCAGCAGCTTAGCAGGGGGCACAGATACGCAGTATTTT. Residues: CASSLAGGTDTQYF.

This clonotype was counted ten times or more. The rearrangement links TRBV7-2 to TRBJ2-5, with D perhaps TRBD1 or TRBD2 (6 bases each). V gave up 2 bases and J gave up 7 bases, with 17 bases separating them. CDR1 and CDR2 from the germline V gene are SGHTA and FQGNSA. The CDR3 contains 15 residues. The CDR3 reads CASSLTFGGIGTQYF. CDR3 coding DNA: TGTGCCAGCAGCTTAACCTTCGGGGGCATCGGGACCCAGTACTTC.

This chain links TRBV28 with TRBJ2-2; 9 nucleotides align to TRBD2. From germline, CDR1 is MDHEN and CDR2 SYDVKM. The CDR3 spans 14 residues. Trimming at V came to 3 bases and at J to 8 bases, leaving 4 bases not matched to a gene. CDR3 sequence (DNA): TGTGCCAGCAGTTTTGTAGCGGGAGCTGGGGAGCTGTTTTTT. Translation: CASSFVAGAGELFF.

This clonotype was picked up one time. This CDR3 reads CASSGLADYNEQFF. As DNA, the CDR3 is TGTGCCAGCAGTGGACTAGCGGACTACAATGAGCAGTTCTTC. The rearrangement uses TRBV6-2 or TRBV6-3 and TRBJ2-1; 10 nucleotides match TRBD2. Trimming cost V 5 bases and J 3 bases; bases outside gene matches: 1. The CDR3 loop spans 14 amino acids. Germline CDR1 and CDR2: MNHEY and SVGEGT.

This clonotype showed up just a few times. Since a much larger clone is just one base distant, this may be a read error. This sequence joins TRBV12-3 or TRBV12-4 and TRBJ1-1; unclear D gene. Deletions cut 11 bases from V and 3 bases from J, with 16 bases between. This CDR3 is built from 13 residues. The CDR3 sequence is CAGVLKGYTEAFF. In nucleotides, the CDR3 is TGTGCCGGCGTTTTGAAAGGGTACACTGAAGCTTTCTTT.